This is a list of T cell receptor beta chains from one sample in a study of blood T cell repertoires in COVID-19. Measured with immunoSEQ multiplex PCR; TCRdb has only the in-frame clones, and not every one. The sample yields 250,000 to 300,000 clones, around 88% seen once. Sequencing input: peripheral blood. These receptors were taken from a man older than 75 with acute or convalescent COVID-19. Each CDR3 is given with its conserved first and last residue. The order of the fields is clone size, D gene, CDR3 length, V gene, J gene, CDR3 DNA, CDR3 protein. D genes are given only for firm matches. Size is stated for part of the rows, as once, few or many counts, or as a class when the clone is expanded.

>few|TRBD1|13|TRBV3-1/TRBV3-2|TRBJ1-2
TGTGCCAGCAGCCCGGGACAGGAGGAGCCCTACACCTTC
CASSPGQEEPYTF
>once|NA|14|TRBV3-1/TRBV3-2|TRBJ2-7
TGTGCCAGCAGCCAAGCTTGGACAGAGTACGAGCAGTACTTC
CASSQAWTEYEQYF
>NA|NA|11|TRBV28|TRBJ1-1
TGTGCCAGCAGCTCCCCCCAGAAGGCTTTCTTT
CASSSPQKAFF
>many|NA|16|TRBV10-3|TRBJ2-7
TGTGCCATCAGTGAGTCGATGGCGGGGGCTAGGATCGAGCAGTACTTC
CAISESMAGARIEQYF
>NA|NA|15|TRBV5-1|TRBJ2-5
TGCGCCAGCAGCCCCACTGGACAGATCCAAGAGACCCAGTACTTC
CASSPTGQIQETQYF
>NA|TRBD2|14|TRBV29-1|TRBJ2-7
TGCAGCGCTTATGGGACTAGCGGGTTATACGAGCAGTACTTC
CSAYGTSGLYEQYF
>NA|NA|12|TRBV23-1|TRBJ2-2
TGCGCCAGCAATCCGGGAACCGGGGAGCTGTTTTTT
CASNPGTGELFF
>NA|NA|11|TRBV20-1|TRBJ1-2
TGCAGTGCTGGAAACAGGGACGGCTACACCTTC
CSAGNRDGYTF
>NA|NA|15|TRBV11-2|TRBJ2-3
TGTGCCAGCAGTTTACGGCGGTTTAGCACAGATACGCAGTATTTT
CASSLRRFSTDTQYF
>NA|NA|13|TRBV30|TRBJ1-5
TGTGCCTGGAGTGGGCAGGGCGCCCAGCCCCAGCATTTT
CAWSGQGAQPQHF
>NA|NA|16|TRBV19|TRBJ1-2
TGTGCCAGCGATTTCCGCCCGCAGGGCCGGGGGTATGGCTACACCTTC
CASDFRPQGRGYGYTF
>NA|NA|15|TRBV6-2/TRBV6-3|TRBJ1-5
TGTGCCAGCAGTCATCCAGGGGTAAGCAATCAGCCCCAGCATTTT
CASSHPGVSNQPQHF
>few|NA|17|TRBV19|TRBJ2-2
TGTGCCAGTACCCTAAGAGGAGGACGGCTGAACACCGGGGAGCTGTTTTTT
CASTLRGGRLNTGELFF
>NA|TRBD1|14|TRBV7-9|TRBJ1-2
TGTGCCAGCAGCTTGGCGGGGACAGCGGTAGGCTACACCTTC
CASSLAGTAVGYTF
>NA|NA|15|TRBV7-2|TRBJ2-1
TGTGCCAGCAGCTTAATAATCGGGGCCTACAATGAGCAGTTCTTC
CASSLIIGAYNEQFF
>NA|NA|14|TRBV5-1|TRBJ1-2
TGCGCCAGCTCTGCGGGTACTAACGTTTATGGCTACACCTTC
CASSAGTNVYGYTF
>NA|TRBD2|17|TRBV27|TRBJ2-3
TGTGCCAGCAGTGCTAGCGGGATGTCAAGGGCCACAGATACGCAGTATTTT
CASSASGMSRATDTQYF
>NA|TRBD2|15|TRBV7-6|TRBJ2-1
TGTGCCAGCAGCTCCCTAGCGGGGAAATACAATGAGCAGTTCTTC
CASSSLAGKYNEQFF
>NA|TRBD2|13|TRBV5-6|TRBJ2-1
TGTGCTAGCGGGAGCCATCGGTCCAATGAGCAGTTCTTC
CASGSHRSNEQFF
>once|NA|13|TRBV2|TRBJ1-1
TGTGCCAGCACCGTGGGGGGACGGGATGAAGCTTTCTTT
CASTVGGRDEAFF
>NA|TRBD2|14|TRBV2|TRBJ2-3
TGTGCCAGCAGCCTTTACGGGGGGGAAGATACGCAGTATTTT
CASSLYGGEDTQYF